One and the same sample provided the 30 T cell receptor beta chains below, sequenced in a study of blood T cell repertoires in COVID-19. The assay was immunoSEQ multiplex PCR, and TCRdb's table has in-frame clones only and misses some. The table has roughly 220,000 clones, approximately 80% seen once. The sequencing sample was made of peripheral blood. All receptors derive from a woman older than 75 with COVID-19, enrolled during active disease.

In DNA, the CDR3 is TGTGCCATCAGTGAGTTTGACAGGGGCACTGAAGCTTTCTTT. It translates to CAISEFDRGTEAFF. V and J are TRBV10-3 and TRBJ1-1, with 8 nucleotides matching TRBD1. Trimming at V came to 1 base and at J to 4 bases, leaving 2 bases not matched to a gene. Germline V gene lookup returns CDR1 ENHRY and CDR2 SYGVKD. This CDR3 is 14 amino acids long.

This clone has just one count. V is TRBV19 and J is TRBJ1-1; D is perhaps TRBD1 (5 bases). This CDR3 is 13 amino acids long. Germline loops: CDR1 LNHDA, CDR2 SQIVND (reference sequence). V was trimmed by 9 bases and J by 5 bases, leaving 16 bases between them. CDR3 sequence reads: CASVSSGRTEAFF. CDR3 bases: TGTGCCAGCGTCTCTTCAGGGAGGACTGAAGCTTTCTTT.

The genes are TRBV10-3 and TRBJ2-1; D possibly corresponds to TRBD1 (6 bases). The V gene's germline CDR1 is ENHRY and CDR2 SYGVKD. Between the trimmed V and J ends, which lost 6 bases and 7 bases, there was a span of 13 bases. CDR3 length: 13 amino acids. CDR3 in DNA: TGTGCCATCAGGGACAGTGCCTGGAATGAGCAGTTCTTC. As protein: CAIRDSAWNEQFF.

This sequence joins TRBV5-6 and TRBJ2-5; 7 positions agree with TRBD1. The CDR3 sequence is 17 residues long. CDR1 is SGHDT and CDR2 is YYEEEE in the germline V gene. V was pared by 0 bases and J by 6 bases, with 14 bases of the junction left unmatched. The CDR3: CASSLAPGQARLKTQYF. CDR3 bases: TGTGCCAGCAGCTTGGCACCCGGACAGGCGCGACTAAAGACCCAGTACTTC.

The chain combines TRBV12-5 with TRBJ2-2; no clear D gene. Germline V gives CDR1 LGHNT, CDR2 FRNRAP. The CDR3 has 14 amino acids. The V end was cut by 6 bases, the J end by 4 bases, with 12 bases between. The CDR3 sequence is CASGRGYLTGELFF. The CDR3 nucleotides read TGTGCTAGTGGCCGAGGATACCTCACCGGGGAGCTGTTTTTT. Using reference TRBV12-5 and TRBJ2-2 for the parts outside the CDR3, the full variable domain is DARVTQTPRHKVTEMGQEVTMRCQPILGHNTVFWYRQTMMQGLELLAYFRNRAPLDDSGMPKDRFSAEMPDATLATLKIQPSEPRDSAVYFCASGRGYLTGELFFGEGSRLTVL.

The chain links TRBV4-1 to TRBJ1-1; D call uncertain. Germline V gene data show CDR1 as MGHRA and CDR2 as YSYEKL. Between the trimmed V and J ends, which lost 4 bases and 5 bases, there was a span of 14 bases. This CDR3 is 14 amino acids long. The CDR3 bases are TGCGCCAGCAGCCGCGTTCCAGGAGGGACTGAAGCTTTCTTT. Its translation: CASSRVPGGTEAFF.

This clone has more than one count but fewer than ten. Here the CDR3 DNA reads TGTGCCAGCAGTTCACAACAGGGGGCCGGGAATTCACCCCTCCACTTT. It specifies CASSSQQGAGNSPLHF. The rearrangement joins TRBV6-5 to TRBJ1-6, with 9 bases fitting TRBD1. V was pared by 4 bases and J by 7 bases, with 8 bases of the junction left unmatched. CDR3 length equals 16 residues. The germline gives CDR1 MNHEY, CDR2 SVGAGI.

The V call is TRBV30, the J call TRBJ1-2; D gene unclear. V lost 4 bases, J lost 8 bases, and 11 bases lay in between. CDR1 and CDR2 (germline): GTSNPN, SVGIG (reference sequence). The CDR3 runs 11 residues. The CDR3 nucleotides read TGTGCCTGGACAGGCCTGGAAGGCTACACCTTC. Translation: CAWTGLEGYTF.

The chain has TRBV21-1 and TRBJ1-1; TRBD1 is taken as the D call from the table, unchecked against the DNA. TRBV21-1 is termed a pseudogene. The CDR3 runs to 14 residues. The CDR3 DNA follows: TGTGCCAGCAGCCGCCGGGACAGTAACACTGAAGCTTTCTTT. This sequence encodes CASSRRDSNTEAFF.

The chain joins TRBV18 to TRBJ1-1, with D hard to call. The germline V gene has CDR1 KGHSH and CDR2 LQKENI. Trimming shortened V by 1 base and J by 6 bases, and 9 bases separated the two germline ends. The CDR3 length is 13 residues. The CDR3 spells CASSPQLRSEAFF. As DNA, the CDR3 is TGTGCCAGCTCACCACAGTTACGGTCTGAAGCTTTCTTT.

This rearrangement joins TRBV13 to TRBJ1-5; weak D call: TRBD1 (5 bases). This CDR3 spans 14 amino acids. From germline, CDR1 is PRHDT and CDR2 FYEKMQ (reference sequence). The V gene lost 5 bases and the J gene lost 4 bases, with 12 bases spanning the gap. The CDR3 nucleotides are TGTGCCAGCAGCCGCGCAGGGACTAATCAGCCCCAGCATTTT. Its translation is CASSRAGTNQPQHF.

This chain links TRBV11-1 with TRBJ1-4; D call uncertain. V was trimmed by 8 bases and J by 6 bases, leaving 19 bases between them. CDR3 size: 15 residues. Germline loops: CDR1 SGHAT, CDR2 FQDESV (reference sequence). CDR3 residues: CASATGRAEDEKLFF. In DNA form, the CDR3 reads TGTGCCAGCGCCACTGGGAGGGCAGAAGATGAAAAACTGTTTTTT.

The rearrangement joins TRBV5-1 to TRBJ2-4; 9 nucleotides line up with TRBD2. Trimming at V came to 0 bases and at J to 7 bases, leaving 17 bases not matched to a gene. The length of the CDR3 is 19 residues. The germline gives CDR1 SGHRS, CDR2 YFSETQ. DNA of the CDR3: TGCGCCAGCAGCTTGGAGATGTGGCGGGAGGGCAAGGGTGAGAACATTCAGTACTTC. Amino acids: CASSLEMWREGKGENIQYF.

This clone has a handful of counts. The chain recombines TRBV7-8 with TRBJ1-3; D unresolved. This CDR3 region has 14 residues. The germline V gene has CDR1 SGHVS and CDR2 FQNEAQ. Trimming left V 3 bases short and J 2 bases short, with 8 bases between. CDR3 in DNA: TGTGCCAGCAGCTTTTCAACACCTGGAAACACCATATATTTT. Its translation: CASSFSTPGNTIYF.

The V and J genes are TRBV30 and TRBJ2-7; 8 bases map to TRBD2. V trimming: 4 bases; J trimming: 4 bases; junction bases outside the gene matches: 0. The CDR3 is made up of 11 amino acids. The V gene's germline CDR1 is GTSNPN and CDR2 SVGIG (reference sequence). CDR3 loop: CAWTSGYEQYF. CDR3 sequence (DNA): TGTGCCTGGACTAGCGGGTACGAGCAGTACTTC.

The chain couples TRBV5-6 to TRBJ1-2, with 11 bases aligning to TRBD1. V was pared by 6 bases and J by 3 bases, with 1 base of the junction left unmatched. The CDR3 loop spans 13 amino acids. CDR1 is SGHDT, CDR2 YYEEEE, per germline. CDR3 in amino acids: CASTGQGDYGYTF. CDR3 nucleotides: TGTGCCAGCACGGGACAGGGGGACTATGGCTACACCTTC.

The CDR3 is CASRDRLSNGYTF. Here the CDR3 DNA reads TGTGCCAGCAGGGACAGGTTAAGTAATGGCTACACCTTC. The V and J genes are TRBV7-2 and TRBJ1-2; 7 nucleotides align to TRBD1. The CDR3 is 13 amino acids. The V gene's germline CDR1 is SGHTA and CDR2 FQGNSA. J gave up 6 bases and V 6 bases, and 7 bases lay outside the gene matches.

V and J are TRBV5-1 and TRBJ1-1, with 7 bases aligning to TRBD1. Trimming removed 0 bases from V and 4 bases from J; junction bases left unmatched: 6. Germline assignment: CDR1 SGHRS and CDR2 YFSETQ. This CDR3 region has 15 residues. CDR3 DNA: TGCGCCAGCAGCTTGGAGGGACAGCCAGGCACTGAAGCTTTCTTT. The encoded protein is CASSLEGQPGTEAFF. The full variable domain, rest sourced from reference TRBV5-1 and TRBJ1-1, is KAGVTQTPRYLIKTRGQQVTLSCSPISGHRSVSWYQQTPGQGLQFLFEYFSETQRNKGNFPGRFSGRQFSNSRSEMNVSTLELGDSALYLCASSLEGQPGTEAFFGQGTRLTVV.

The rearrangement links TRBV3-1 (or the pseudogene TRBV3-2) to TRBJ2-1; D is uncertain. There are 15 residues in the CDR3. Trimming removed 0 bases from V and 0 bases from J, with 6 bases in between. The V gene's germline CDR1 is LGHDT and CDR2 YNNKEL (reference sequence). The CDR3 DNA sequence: TGTGCCAGCAGCCAAGACGATAGCTCCTACAATGAGCAGTTCTTC. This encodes CASSQDDSSYNEQFF.

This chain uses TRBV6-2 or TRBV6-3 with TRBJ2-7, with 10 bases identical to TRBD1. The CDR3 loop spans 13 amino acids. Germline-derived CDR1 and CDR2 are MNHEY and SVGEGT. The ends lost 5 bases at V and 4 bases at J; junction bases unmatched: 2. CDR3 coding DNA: TGTGCCAGCAGTGACAGGGGGCCGTACGAGCAGTACTTC. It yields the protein CASSDRGPYEQYF.

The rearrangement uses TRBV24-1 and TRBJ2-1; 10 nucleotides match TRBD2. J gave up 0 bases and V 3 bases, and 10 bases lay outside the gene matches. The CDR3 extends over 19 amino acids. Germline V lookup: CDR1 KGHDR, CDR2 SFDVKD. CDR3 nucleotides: TGTGCCACCAGTGATGCAAGCGGGAGGGCTTCTAGCTCCTACAATGAGCAGTTCTTC. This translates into CATSDASGRASSSYNEQFF.

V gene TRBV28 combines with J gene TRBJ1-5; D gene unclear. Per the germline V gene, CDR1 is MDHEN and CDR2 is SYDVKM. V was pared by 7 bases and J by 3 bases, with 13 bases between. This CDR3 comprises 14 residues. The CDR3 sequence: CASTSNLNNQPQHF. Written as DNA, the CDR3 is TGTGCCAGCACATCCAACTTAAACAATCAGCCCCAGCATTTT.

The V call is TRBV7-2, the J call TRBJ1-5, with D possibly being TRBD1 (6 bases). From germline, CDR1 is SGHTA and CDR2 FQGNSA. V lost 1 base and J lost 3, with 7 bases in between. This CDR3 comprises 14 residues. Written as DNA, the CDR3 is TGTGCCAGCAGCTTAGGACAGGTCAATCAGCCCCAGCATTTT. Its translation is CASSLGQVNQPQHF.

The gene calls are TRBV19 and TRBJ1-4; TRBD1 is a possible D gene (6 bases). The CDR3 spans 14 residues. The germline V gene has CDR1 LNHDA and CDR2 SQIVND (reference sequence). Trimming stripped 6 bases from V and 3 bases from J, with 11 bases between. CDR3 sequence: CASRIQGSNEKLFF. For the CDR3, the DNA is TGTGCCAGTAGGATACAGGGATCTAATGAAAAACTGTTTTTT.

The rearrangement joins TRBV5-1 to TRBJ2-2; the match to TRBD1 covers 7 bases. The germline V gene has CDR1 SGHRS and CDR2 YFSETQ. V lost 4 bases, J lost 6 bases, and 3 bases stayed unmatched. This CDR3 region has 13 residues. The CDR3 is CASSRDSPGELFF. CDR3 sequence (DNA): TGCGCCAGCAGCAGGGACAGTCCCGGGGAGCTGTTTTTT.

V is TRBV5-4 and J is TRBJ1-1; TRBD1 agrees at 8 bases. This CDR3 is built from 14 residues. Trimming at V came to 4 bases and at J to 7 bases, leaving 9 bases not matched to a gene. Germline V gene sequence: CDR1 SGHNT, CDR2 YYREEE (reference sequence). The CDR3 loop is CASSVRTGRGEAFF. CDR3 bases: TGTGCCAGCAGCGTCCGGACAGGGCGAGGTGAAGCTTTCTTT. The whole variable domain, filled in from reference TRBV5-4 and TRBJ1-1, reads ETGVTQSPTHLIKTRGQQVTLRCSSQSGHNTVSWYQQALGQGPQFIFQYYREEENGRGNFPPRFSGLQFPNYSSELNVNALELDDSALYLCASSVRTGRGEAFFGQGTRLTVV.

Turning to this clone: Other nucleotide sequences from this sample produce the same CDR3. Here the CDR3 reads CASSQGGGTEAFF. The CDR3 region has the DNA TGTGCCAGCAGCCAAGGGGGAGGGACTGAAGCTTTCTTT. This chain joins TRBV3-1 (or the pseudogene TRBV3-2) and TRBJ1-1; no clear D. Germline assignment: CDR1 LGHDT and CDR2 YNNKEL (reference sequence). V dropped 1 base and J dropped 5 bases, with 8 bases sitting between them. This CDR3 has 13 amino acids.

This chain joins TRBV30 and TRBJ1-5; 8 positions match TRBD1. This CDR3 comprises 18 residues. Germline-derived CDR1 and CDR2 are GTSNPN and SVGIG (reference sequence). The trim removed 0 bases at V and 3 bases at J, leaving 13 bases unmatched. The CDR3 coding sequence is TGTGCCTGGAGTGTATTGTCGGGACAGGCGAGCCCCAATCAGCCCCAGCATTTT. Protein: CAWSVLSGQASPNQPQHF. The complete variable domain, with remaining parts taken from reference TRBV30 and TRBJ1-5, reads SQTIHQWPATLVQPVGSPLSLECTVEGTSNPNLYWYRQAAGRGLQLLFYSVGIGQISSEVPQNLSASRPQDRQFILSSKKLLLSDSGFYLCAWSVLSGQASPNQPQHFGDGTRLSIL.

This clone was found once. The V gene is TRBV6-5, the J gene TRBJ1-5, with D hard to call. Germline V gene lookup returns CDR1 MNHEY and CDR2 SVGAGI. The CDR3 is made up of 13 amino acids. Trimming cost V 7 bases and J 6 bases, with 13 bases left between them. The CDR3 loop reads CASNTVGGQPQHF. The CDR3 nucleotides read TGTGCCAGCAATACAGTGGGAGGTCAGCCCCAGCATTTT.

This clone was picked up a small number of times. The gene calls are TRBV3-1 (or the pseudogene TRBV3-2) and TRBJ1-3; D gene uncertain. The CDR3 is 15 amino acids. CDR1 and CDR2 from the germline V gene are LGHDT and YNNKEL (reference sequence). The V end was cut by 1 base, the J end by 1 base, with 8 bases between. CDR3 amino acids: CASSQGGISGNTIYF. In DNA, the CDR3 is TGTGCCAGCAGCCAAGGAGGAATTTCTGGAAACACCATATATTTT.